The T cell receptor (beta chain) described here comes from a study of response to subunit inactivated influenza vaccine. Whole-study findings and limits: There was a suggestion from the authors that each seasonal influenza vaccination recruits few new T cells.

This clonotype has only a few counts. Its antigen is unknown. Via MiXCR, TCRdb re-called the RT-PCR reads, giving one row per CDR3 protein. The sample has roughly 650,000 distinct CDR3 sequences, 15% to 19% seen once. The germline CDR1 and CDR2 sequences are SNHLY and FYNNEI. Trimming took 2 bases from V and 4 from J; bases not matched to a gene: 5. The CDR3 extends over 15 amino acids. The TCR originated in a man aged 45-65 years who received an inactivated influenza vaccine. Sample: PBMCs from blood, taken roughly 13 days after vaccination. The rearrangement joins TRBV2 to TRBJ2-7; 10 bases align to TRBD1. The CDR3 nucleotides are TGTGCCAGCAGTGAACGCGGGACAGGGGTTTACGAGCAGTACTTC. It codes for CASSERGTGVYEQYF. Full variable domain (remainder filled in from reference TRBV2 and TRBJ2-7): EPEVTQTPSHQVTQMGQEVILRCVPISNHLYFYWYRQILGQKVEFLVSFYNNEISEKSEIFDDQFSVERPDGSNFTLKIRSTKLEDSAMYFCASSERGTGVYEQYFGPGTRLTVT.